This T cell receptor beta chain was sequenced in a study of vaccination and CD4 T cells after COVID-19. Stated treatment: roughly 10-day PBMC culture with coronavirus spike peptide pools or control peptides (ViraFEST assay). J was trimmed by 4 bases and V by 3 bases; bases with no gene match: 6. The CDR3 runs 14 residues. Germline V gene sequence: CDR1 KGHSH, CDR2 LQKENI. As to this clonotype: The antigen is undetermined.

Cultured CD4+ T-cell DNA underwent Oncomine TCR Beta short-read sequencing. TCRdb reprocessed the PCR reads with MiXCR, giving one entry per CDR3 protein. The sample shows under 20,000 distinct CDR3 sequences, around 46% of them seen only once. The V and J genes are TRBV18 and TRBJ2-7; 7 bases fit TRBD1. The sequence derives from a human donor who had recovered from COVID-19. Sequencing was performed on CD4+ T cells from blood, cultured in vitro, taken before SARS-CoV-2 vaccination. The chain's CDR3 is CASSPPTGRYEQYF. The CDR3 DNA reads TGTGCCAGCTCACCGCCGACAGGGCGGTACGAGCAGTACTTC.